This TCR beta chain originates from a study of T-cell reconstitution after alpha-beta-depleted transplantation in children. Unique molecular identifiers were incorporated into the prepared TCRbeta library. Each CDR3 protein gets one entry after TCRdb re-called the PCR reads with MiXCR. This repertoire shows more than 550,000 distinct CDR3 sequences, over 9.5% found once; its top ten account for approximately 4.1%. Germline CDR1 is DFQATT and CDR2 is SNEGSKA (reference sequence). CDR3 length: 17 amino acids. V was clipped by 0 bases and J by 1 base; unmatched bases: 7. The source material was PBMCs from the stem cell graft donor, sampled from the stem cell graft. This TCR derives from a human donor who donated a stem cell graft to a child with acute myeloid leukemia. The rearrangement joins TRBV20-1 to TRBJ1-3; the match to TRBD1 covers 9 bases. The CDR3 spells CSARDHGQGLSGNTIYF. In nucleotides, the CDR3 is TGCAGTGCTAGAGATCACGGACAGGGGTTATCTGGAAACACCATATATTTT.